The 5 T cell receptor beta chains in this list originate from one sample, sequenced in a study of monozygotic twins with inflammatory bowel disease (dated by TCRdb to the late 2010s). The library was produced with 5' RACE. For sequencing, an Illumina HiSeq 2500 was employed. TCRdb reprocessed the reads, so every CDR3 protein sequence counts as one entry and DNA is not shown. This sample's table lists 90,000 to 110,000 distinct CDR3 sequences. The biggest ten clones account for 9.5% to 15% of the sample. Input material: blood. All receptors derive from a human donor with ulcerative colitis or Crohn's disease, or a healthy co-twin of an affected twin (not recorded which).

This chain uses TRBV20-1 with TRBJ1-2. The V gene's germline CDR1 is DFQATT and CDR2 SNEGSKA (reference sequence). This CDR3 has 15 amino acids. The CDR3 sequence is CSARVGGGDLYGYTF.

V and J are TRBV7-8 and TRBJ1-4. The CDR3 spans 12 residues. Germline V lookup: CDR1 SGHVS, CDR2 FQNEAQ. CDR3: CASSLTNEKLFF.

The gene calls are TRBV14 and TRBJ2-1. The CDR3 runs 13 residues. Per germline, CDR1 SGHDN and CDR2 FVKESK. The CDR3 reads CASSQGYYNEQFF.

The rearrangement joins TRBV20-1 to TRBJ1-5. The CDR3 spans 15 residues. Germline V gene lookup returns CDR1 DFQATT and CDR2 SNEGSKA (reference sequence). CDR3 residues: CSARDQRKSNQPQHF.

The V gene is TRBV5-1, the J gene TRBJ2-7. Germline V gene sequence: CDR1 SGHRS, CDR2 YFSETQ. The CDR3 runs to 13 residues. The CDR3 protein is CASSLENSYEQYF.